This record concerns one T cell receptor beta chain sequence. Active ophthalmopathy (CAS at least 3, NOSPECS at least 4), lasting under 3 months. The data derive from a study of Graves' ophthalmopathy and Graves' hyperthyroidism. This CDR3 contains 13 residues. CDR1 is SNHLY, CDR2 FYNNEI, per germline. V shed 8 bases and J shed 12 bases, with 23 bases lying between them. The authors amplified TCR beta CDR3 regions, and they did so from RNA transcripts for repertoire sequencing. The workflow started with a first-round RT-PCR run with HTBI primers and then moved on to a second-round multiplex PCR. Each CDR3 protein is one row after TCRdb ran MiXCR on the multiplex PCR reads. The sample holds roughly 500,000 distinct CDR3 sequences, about an eighth seen once.

Sequencing used blood. This TCR came from a young woman with Graves' ophthalmopathy. The V and J genes are TRBV2 and TRBJ2-7, with D maybe TRBD2 (6 bases). This chain's CDR3 is CASRDGSFGVLYF. The CDR3 region has the DNA TGTGCCAGCCGAGACGGGAGCTTCGGGGTCCTGTACTTC.